This T cell receptor (beta chain) was captured by sequencing in a study of control samples from healthy donors and cancer patients. Assay: immunoSEQ multiplex PCR; the TCRdb copy retains only in-frame clones and omits some. The sample lists over 2,500 clones; about 94% were seen once. V lost 5 bases and J lost 1; bases outside the gene matches: 6. In germline, CDR1 is KGHDR, CDR2 SFDVKD. The CDR3 consists of 15 residues. The clonotype originates from a man aged 65 to 79 with lung cancer. This chain uses TRBV24-1 with TRBJ1-1, with TRBD1 identical over 7 bases. Source material: PBMCs. Here the CDR3 reads CATSAYRGGNTEAFF. The CDR3 nucleotides read TGTGCCACCAGTGCCTACAGGGGAGGGAACACTGAAGCTTTCTTT.